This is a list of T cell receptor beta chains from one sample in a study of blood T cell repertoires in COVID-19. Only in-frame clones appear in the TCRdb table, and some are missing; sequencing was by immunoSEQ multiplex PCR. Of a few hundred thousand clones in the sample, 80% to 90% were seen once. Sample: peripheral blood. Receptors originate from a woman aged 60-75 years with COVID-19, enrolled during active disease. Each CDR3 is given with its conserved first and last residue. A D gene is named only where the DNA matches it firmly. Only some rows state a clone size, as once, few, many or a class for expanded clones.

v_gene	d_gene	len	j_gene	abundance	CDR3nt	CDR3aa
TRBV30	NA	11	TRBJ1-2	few	TGTGCCTGGAGTGTTGGCGGGAGCTACACCTTC	CAWSVGGSYTF
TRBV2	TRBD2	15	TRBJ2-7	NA	TGTGCCAGCAGACCACTAGCGGGGGTCTCCTACGAGCAGTACTTC	CASRPLAGVSYEQYF
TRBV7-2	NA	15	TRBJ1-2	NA	TGTGCCAGCAGCTCCTACTTAATAGGGGACTATGGCTACACCTTC	CASSSYLIGDYGYTF
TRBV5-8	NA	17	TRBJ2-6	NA	TGTGCCAGCAGGGGGGAGAAGGGACTCTCTGGGGCCAACGTCCTGACTTTC	CASRGEKGLSGANVLTF
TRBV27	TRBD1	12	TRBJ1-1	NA	TGTGCCAGCCGAGCAGGGGGCACTGAAGCTTTCTTT	CASRAGGTEAFF
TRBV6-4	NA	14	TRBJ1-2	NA	TGTGCCAGCAGTGTCCCCCAGGGGAACTATGGCTACACCTTC	CASSVPQGNYGYTF
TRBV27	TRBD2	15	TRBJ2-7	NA	TGTGCCAGCAGTTTAGTGGGACTAGCGGGGTACGAGCAGTACTTC	CASSLVGLAGYEQYF
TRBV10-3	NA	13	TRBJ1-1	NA	TGTGCCATCAGTGTCGGCGGGAACACTGAAGCTTTCTTT	CAISVGGNTEAFF
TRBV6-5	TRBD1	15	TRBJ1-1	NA	TGTGCCAGCAGTCCCTGGACAGGTGGAAACACTGAAGCTTTCTTT	CASSPWTGGNTEAFF
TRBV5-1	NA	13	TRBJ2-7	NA	TGCGCCATCCCAAGGACTCTCCCCTACGAGCAGTACTTC	CAIPRTLPYEQYF
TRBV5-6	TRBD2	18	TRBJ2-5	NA	TGTGCCAGCAGCAATCTGGGGAGCGGGACCGTCCCAATAGAGACCCAGTACTTC	CASSNLGSGTVPIETQYF
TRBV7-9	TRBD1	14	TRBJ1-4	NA	TGTGCCAGCAGCCTCGGACAGGGATATGAAAAACTGTTTTTT	CASSLGQGYEKLFF
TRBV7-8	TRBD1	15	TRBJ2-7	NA	TGTGCCAGCAGCTCGGACAGGGGAACTCCCTACGAGCAGTACTTC	CASSSDRGTPYEQYF
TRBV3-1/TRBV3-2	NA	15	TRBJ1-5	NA	TGTGCCAGCAGCCAAGGCAGTCTCTCCAATCAGCCCCAGCATTTT	CASSQGSLSNQPQHF
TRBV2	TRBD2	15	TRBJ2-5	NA	TGTGCCAGCAGGGGAGCGGGGGGGGCTCAAGAGACCCAGTACTTC	CASRGAGGAQETQYF
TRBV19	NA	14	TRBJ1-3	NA	TGTGCCAGTAGTATTTCCGTCTCTGGAAACACCATATATTTT	CASSISVSGNTIYF
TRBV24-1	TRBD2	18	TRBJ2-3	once	TGTGCCACCAGTGATTTCAACATCAGAGCGGGGGGCCCAGATACGCAGTATTTT	CATSDFNIRAGGPDTQYF
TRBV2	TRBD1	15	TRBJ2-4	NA	TGTGCCAGCAGTGGACTGGACAGGAGAGCCGACATTCAGTACTTC	CASSGLDRRADIQYF
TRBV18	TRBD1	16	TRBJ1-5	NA	TGTGCCAGCTCACCACCGATTCAGGGGGGCAATCAGCCCCAGCATTTT	CASSPPIQGGNQPQHF
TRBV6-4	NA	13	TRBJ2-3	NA	TGTGCCAGCAGTGACTCTTCTCTTGATACGCAGTATTTT	CASSDSSLDTQYF
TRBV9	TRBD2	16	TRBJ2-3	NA	TGTGCCAGCAGCGTAGTGTACGGGGGGAGCACAGATACGCAGTATTTT	CASSVVYGGSTDTQYF
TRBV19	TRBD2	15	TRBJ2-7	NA	TGTGCCAGTAGCGATACTAGCGGGTGGTCCTACGAGCAGTACTTC	CASSDTSGWSYEQYF
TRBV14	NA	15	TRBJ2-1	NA	TGTGCCAGCAGCCGAGGACAGAGCTCCTACAATGAGCAGTTCTTC	CASSRGQSSYNEQFF
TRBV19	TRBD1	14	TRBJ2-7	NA	TGTGCCAGTAGCAGACAGGGGAGCTCCTACGAGCAGTACTTC	CASSRQGSSYEQYF
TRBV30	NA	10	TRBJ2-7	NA	TGTGCCTGGAGTGATAACGAGCAGTACTTC	CAWSDNEQYF
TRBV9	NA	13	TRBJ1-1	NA	TGTGCCAGCAGCTCCAGGGAAGGCTCTGAAGCTTTCTTT	CASSSREGSEAFF
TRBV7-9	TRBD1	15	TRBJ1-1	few	TGTGCCAGCAGCCTAGGGGGGACAGTGAACACTGAAGCTTTCTTT	CASSLGGTVNTEAFF
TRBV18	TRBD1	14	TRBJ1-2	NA	TGTGCCAGCTCTAAGGACAGGGCTAACTATGGCTACACCTTC	CASSKDRANYGYTF
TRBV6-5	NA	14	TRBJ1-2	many	TGTGCCAGCAGTTCCCAACAGGATCCCTATGGCTACACCTTC	CASSSQQDPYGYTF
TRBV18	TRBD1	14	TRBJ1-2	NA	TGTGCCAGCTCACTAACGACAGGGTCTTATGGCTACACCTTC	CASSLTTGSYGYTF
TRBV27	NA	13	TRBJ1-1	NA	TGTGCCAGCAGTCGCGGGACCGGCGCTGAAGCTTTCTTT	CASSRGTGAEAFF
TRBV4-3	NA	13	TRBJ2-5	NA	TGCGCCAGCAGCGCCGGGGTGCAAGAGACCCAGTACTTC	CASSAGVQETQYF
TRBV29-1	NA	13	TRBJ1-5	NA	TGCAGCGTTGGCGAGTATAGCAATCAGCCCCAGCATTTT	CSVGEYSNQPQHF
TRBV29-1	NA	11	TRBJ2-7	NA	TGCAGCGTTGGAAGGGGTTACGAGCAGTACTTC	CSVGRGYEQYF
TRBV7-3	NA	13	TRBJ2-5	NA	TGTGCCAGCAGCACGAGGGCAGAAGAGACCCAGTACTTC	CASSTRAEETQYF
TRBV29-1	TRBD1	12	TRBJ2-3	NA	TGCAGCGTTTTACAGGGGGCAGATACGCAGTATTTT	CSVLQGADTQYF
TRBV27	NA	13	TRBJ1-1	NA	TGTGCCAGCAGTATAGGGCGGGGAACTGAAGCTTTCTTT	CASSIGRGTEAFF
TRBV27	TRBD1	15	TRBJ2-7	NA	TGTGCCAGCAGTCCGTTGGGACAGGGGCTAGACGAGCAGTACTTC	CASSPLGQGLDEQYF
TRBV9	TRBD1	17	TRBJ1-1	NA	TGTGCCAGCAGCGAGCGGGACAGGGGAGGGTTGAACACTGAAGCTTTCTTT	CASSERDRGGLNTEAFF
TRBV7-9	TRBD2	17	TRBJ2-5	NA	TGTGCCAGCAGCTTATCTAGCGGGGGGAAGAGTCGGGAGACCCAGTACTTC	CASSLSSGGKSRETQYF
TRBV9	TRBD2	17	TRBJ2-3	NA	TGTGCCAGCAGCGGCGAACTAGCGGGGGGTCGCACAGATACGCAGTATTTT	CASSGELAGGRTDTQYF
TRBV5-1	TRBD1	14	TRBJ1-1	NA	TGCGCCAGCAGTACGGGACAGATGAACACTGAAGCTTTCTTT	CASSTGQMNTEAFF
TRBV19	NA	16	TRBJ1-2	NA	TGTGCCAGTAGTATCTTCCAGGTTGGGGGGAGCTATGGCTACACCTTC	CASSIFQVGGSYGYTF
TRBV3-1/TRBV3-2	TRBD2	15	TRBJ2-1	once	TGTGCCAGCAGCAGGACTAGCGGGGGGTTAAATGAGCAGTTCTTC	CASSRTSGGLNEQFF
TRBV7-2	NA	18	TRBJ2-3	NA	TGTGCCAGCAGCTTAGAGGGGGCACGTTGGGACTTCACAGATACGCAGTATTTT	CASSLEGARWDFTDTQYF
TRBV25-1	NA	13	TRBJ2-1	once	TGTGCCACCCAGGGGCCCCCCCCCAATGAGCAGTTCTTC	CATQGPPPNEQFF
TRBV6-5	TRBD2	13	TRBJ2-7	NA	TGTGCCAGTAGGGGAGGGAACCCCTACGAGCAGTACTTC	CASRGGNPYEQYF
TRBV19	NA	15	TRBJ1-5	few	TGTGCCAGTAGTATACAGGGGTATAGCAATCAGCCCCAGCATTTT	CASSIQGYSNQPQHF
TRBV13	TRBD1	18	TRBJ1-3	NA	TGTGCCAGCAGCGATACCGGGACAGGGCATCGGGGTGGTAACACCATATATTTT	CASSDTGTGHRGGNTIYF
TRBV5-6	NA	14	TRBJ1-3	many	TGTGCCAGCAGCTTGCAGGGATCCGGAAACACCATATATTTT	CASSLQGSGNTIYF
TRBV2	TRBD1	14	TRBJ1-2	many	TGTGCCAGCAGTGGGACAGGGGTGATAGGGGGCTACACCTTC	CASSGTGVIGGYTF
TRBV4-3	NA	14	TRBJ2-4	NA	TGCGCCAGCAGCCATGCCATAAGGGACATAATTCAGTACTTC	CASSHAIRDIIQYF
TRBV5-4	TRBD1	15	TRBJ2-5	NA	TGTGCCAGCAGCTTTATGGACAGGGGGCGGGAGACCCAGTACTTC	CASSFMDRGRETQYF